This TCR beta chain was found in a study of blood T cells in healthy people across ages. The study's findings and limits: Conclusively comparing naive with antigen-experienced cells was impossible with unsorted PBMCs.

Comments on this clonotype: Its target is unknown.

Donors each provided around 9 milliliters of peripheral blood. Total RNA was extracted at no less than 6 micrograms per sample. This CDR3 is built from 13 residues. In germline, CDR1 is SQVTM, CDR2 ANQGSEA. Then a second PCR, running roughly 7 to 11 cycles, was carried out with a sample-barcoded 5' primer and a J-beta primer mix. The authors tagged each cDNA molecule using a template-switch adaptor with 12 random nucleotides. TCRdb recomputed calls from the 5' RACE reads with MiXCR, one row per CDR3 protein. The table records 1.8 million or so distinct CDR3 sequences, about 39% of them present only once.

The TCR originated in a human donor in good health. The V call is TRBV29-1, the J call TRBJ2-1; possibly TRBD1 for D (5 bases). The DNA end is a closer match to TRBJ2-7, so the J assignment may be wrong. Sequencing used blood. CDR3 in DNA: TGCAGCGTTGAGGGGCAGGGTTGGAATGAGCAGTACTTC. Its protein is CSVEGQGWNEQYF.